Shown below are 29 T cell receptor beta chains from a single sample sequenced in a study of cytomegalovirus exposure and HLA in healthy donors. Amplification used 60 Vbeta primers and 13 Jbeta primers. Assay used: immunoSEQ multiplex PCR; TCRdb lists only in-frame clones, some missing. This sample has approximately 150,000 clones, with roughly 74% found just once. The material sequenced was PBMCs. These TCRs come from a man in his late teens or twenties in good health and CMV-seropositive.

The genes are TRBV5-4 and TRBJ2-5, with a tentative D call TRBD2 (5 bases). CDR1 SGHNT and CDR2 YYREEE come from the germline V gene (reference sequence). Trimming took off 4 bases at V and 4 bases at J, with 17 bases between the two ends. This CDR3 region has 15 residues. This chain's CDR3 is CASSPTGSVSETQYF. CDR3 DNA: TGTGCCAGCAGCCCCACGGGGAGCGTTTCAGAGACCCAGTACTTC.

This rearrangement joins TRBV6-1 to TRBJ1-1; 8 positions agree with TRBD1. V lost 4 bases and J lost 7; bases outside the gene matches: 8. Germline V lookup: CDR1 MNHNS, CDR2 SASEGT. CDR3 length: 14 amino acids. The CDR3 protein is CASSVPGGRLEAFF. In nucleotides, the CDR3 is TGTGCCAGCAGTGTCCCAGGGGGCCGCCTTGAAGCTTTCTTT.

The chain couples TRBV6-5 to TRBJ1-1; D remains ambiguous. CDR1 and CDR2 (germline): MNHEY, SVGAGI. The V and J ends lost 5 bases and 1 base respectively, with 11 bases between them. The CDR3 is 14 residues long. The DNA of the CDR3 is TGTGCCAGCAGTCCGATTACAGAGAACACTGAAGCTTTCTTT. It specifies CASSPITENTEAFF.

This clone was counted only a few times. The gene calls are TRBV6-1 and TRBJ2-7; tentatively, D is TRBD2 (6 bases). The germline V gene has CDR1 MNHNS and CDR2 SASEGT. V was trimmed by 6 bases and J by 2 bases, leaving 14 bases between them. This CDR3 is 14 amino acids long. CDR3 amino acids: CASRGLASPYEQYF. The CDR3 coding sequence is TGTGCCAGCAGAGGTCTAGCGTCACCCTACGAGCAGTACTTC.

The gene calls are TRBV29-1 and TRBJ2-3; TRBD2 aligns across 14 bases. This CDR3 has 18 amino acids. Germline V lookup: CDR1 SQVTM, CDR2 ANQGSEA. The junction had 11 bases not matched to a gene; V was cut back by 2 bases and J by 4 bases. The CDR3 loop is CSVEPWTSGRPGSDTQYF. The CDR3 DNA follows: TGCAGCGTTGAACCTTGGACTAGCGGGAGGCCGGGTTCAGATACGCAGTATTTT.

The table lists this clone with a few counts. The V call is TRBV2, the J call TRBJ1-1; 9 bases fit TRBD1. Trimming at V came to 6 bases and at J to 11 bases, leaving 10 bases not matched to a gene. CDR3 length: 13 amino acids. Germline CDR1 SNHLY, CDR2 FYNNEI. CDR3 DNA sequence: TGTGCCAGCAGAGTAGCACAGGGGGCGAAGGCTTTCTTT. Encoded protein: CASRVAQGAKAFF.

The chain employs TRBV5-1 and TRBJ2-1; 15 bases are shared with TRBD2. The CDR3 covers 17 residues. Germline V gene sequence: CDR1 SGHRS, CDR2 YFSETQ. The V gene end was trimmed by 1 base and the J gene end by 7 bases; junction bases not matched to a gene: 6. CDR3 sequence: CASSLHRTSGRGNEQFF. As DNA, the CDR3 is TGCGCCAGCAGCTTGCACAGGACTAGCGGGAGGGGGAATGAGCAGTTCTTC.

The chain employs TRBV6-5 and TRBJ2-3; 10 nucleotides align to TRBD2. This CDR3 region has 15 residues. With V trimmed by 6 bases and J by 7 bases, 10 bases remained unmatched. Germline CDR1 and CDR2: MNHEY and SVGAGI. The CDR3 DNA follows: TGTGCCAGCAGAAGGGGGGTAGCGGGAGGTAATACGCAGTATTTT. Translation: CASRRGVAGGNTQYF.

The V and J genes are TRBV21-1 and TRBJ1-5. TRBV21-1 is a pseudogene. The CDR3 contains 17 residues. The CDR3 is CASQLSPGDLSNQPQHF. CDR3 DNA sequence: TGTGCCAGCCAGCTTTCGCCGGGAGACCTGAGCAATCAGCCCCAGCATTTT.

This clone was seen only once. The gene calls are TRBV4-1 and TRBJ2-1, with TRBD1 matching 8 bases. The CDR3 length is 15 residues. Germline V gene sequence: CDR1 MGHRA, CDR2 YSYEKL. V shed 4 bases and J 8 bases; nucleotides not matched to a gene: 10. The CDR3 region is CASSPGQGKDDEQFF. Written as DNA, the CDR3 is TGCGCCAGCAGCCCCGGACAGGGAAAGGACGATGAGCAGTTCTTC.

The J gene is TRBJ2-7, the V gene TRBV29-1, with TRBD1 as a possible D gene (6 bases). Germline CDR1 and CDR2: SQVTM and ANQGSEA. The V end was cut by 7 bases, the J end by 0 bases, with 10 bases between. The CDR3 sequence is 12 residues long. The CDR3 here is CSGRDNSYEQYF. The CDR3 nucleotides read TGCAGCGGCCGGGACAACTCCTACGAGCAGTACTTC.

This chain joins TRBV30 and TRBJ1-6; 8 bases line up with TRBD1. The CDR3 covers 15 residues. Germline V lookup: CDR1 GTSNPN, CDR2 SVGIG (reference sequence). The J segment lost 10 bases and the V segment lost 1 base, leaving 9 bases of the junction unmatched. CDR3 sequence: CAWSARGRGGSPLHF. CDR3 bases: TGTGCCTGGAGTGCCAGGGGGCGCGGGGGATCACCCCTCCACTTT. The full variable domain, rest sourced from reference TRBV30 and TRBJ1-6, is SQTIHQWPATLVQPVGSPLSLECTVEGTSNPNLYWYRQAAGRGLQLLFYSVGIGQISSEVPQNLSASRPQDRQFILSSKKLLLSDSGFYLCAWSARGRGGSPLHFGNGTRLTVT.

This CDR3 is CASSEGGRGNTEAFF. The CDR3 DNA reads TGTGCCAGCAGTGAAGGCGGCAGGGGTAACACTGAAGCTTTCTTT. This rearrangement joins TRBV6-1 to TRBJ1-1, with D perhaps matching TRBD1 (6 bases). Germline V gene data show CDR1 as MNHNS and CDR2 as SASEGT. V lost 1 base and J 2 bases, leaving 11 bases between the germline ends. The CDR3 runs to 15 residues.

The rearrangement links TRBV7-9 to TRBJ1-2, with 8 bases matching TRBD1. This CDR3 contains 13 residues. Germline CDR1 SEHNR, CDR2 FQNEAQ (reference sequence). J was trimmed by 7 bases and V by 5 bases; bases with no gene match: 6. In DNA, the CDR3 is TGTGCCAGCAGCCCGGGACAGGTTGTTGGCTACACCTTC. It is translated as CASSPGQVVGYTF.

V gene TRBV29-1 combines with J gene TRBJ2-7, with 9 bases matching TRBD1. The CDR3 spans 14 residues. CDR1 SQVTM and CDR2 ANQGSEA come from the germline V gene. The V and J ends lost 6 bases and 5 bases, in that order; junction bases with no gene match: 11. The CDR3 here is CSVGGRQGVHEQYF. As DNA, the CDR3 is TGCAGCGTGGGGGGGAGACAGGGGGTGCACGAGCAGTACTTC.

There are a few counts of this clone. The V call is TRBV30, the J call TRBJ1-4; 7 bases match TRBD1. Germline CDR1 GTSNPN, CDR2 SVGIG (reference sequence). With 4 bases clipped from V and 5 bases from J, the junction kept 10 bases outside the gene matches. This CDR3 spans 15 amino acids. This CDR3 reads CAWNGGGAINEKLFF. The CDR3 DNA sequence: TGTGCCTGGAACGGAGGGGGCGCGATCAATGAAAAACTGTTTTTT.

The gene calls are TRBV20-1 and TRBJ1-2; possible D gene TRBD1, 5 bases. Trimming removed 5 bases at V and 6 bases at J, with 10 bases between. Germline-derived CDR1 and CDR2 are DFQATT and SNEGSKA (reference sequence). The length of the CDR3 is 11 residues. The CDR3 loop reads CSAEGRDGYTF. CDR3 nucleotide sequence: TGCAGTGCTGAGGGGAGGGATGGCTACACCTTC.

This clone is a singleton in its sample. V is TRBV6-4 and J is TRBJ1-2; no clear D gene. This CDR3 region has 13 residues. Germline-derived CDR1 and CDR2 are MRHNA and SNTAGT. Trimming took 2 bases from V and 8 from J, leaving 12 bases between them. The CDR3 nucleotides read TGTGCCAGCAGTGACCCGGGGTTAGGAGGCTACACCTTC. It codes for CASSDPGLGGYTF.

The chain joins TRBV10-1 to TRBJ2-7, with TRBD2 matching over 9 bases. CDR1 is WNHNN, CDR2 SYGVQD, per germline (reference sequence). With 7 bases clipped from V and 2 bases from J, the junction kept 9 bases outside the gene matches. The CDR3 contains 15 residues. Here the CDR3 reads CASMVKREDPYEQYF. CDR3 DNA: TGCGCCAGCATGGTCAAGCGGGAGGACCCCTACGAGCAGTACTTC.

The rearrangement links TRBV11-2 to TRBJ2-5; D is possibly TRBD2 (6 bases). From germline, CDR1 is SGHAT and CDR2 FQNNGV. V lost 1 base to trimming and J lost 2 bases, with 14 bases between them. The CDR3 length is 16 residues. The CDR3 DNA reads TGTGCCAGCAGCTTAGCTAAGCGGAGGGGTCAAGAGACCCAGTACTTC. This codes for CASSLAKRRGQETQYF.

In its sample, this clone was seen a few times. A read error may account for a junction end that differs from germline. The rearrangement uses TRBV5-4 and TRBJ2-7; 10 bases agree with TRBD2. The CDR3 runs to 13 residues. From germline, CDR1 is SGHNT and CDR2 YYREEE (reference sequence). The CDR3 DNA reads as TGTGCCAGCAGCCGGAACATTAGCGGGAGGACGGACTTC. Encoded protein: CASSRNISGRTDF. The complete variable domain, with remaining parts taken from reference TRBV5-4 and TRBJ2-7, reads ETGVTQSPTHLIKTRGQQVTLRCSSQSGHNTVSWYQQALGQGPQFIFQYYREEENGRGNFPPRFSGLQFPNYSSELNVNALELDDSALYLCASSRNISGRTDFGPGTRLTVT.

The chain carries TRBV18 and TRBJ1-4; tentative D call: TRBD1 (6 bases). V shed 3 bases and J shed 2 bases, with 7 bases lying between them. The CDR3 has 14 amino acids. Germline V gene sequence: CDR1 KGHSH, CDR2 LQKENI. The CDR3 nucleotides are TGTGCCAGCTCACCGGGACATACTAATGAAAAACTGTTTTTT. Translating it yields CASSPGHTNEKLFF.

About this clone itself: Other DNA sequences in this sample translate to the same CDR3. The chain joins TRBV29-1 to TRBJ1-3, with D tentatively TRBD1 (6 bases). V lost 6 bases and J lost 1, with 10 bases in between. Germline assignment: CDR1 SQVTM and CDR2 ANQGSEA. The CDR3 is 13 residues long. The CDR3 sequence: CSVEQGSGNTIYF. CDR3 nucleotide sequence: TGCAGCGTGGAGCAGGGGTCTGGAAACACCATATATTTT.

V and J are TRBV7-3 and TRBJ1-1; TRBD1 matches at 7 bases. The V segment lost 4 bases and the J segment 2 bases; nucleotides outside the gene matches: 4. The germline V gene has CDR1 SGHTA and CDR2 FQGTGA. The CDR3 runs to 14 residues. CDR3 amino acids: CASSSGQLNTEAFF. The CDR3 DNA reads TGTGCCAGCAGCTCGGGACAGCTCAACACTGAAGCTTTCTTT.

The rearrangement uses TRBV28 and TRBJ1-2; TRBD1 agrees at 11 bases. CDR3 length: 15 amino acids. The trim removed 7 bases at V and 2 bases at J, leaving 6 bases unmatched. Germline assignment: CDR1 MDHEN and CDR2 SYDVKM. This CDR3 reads CASTERDRGNYGYTF. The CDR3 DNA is TGTGCCAGCACCGAGCGGGACAGGGGGAACTATGGCTACACCTTC.

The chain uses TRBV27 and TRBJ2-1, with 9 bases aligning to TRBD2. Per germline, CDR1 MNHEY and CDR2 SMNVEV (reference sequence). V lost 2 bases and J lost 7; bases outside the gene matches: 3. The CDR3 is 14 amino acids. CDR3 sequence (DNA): TGTGCCAGCAGTTTACGCGGGAGGGTGAATGAGCAGTTCTTC. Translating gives CASSLRGRVNEQFF.

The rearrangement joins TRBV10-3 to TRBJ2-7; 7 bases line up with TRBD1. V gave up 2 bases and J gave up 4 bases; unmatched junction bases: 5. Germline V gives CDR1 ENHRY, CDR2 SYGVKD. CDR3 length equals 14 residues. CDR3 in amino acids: CAISEGQVLYEQYF. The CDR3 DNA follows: TGTGCCATCAGTGAGGGACAGGTTCTTTACGAGCAGTACTTC.

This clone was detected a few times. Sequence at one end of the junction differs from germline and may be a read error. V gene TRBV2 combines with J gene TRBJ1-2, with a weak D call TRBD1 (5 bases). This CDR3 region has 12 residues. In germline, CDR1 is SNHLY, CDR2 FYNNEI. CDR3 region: CASSWQGDGYPF. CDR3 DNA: TGTGCCAGCAGTTGGCAGGGTGATGGCTACCCCTTC.

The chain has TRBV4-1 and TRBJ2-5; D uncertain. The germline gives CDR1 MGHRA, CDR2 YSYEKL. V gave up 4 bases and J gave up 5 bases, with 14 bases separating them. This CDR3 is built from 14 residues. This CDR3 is CASSLLVGGETQYF. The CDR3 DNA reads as TGCGCCAGCAGCCTTCTAGTTGGTGGGGAGACCCAGTACTTC.